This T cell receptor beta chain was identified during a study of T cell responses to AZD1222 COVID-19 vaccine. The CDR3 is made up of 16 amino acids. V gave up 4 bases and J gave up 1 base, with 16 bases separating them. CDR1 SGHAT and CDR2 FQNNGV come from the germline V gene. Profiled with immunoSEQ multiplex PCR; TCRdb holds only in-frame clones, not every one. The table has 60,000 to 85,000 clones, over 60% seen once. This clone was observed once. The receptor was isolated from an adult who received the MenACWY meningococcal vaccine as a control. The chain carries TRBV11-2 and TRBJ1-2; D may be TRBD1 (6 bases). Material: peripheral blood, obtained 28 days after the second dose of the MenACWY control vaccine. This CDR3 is CASSSPEDSHNYGYTF. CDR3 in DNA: TGTGCCAGCAGCTCCCCAGAGGACAGCCATAACTATGGCTACACCTTC.